This TCR beta chain was recovered during a study of graft-versus-host responses after intestinal transplantation. Study information: All recipients were given anti-thymocyte globulin induction, and tacrolimus and steroids were then administered for 2 to 4 years.

Sequenced by immunoSEQ multiplex PCR; TCRdb stores in-frame clones only, minus some. The sample includes about 64,000 clones, over 90% seen only once; the top ten take approximately 1.5%. As concerns this clone: Its antigen is still unknown.

Study-wide results and caveats: Some patients had graft-donor T cell macrochimerism. In their allografts, the ratios of graft-versus-host to host-versus-graft T cell clones were high. GvH clones occurred in recipient marrow; some first appeared in ileum or blood.

CDR1 LGHNA and CDR2 YNFKEQ come from the germline V gene. The CDR3 length is 17 residues. Trimming cost V 4 bases and J 4 bases, with 21 bases left between them. The sequencing here drew on unstimulated CD8+ T cells sorted from spleen or lymph node cells, taken before transplant. This chain uses TRBV4-2 with TRBJ2-3, with D maybe TRBD2 (6 bases). The clonotype originates from a human donor who was the organ donor for an intestinal transplant. The CDR3 protein is CASSPRPRRGGPDTQYF. As DNA, the CDR3 is TGTGCCAGCAGCCCGCGCCCCAGACGAGGAGGGCCAGATACGCAGTATTTT.